The 17 T cell receptor beta chains presented below share a single source sample, sequenced in a study of blood T cell repertoires in COVID-19. The method was immunoSEQ multiplex PCR; TCRdb's version includes in-frame clones alone and lacks a portion of them. The data hold a few hundred thousand clones, with around 81% observed a single time. The sequenced material came from peripheral blood. These receptors all come from a human donor in a cohort sampled during active COVID-19.

The V and J genes are TRBV5-1 and TRBJ1-6; no firm D call. The CDR3 extends over 15 amino acids. Germline V gives CDR1 SGHRS, CDR2 YFSETQ. Trimming pared 2 bases from V and 4 bases from J, leaving 10 bases between. The CDR3 here is CASSLSGDYNSPLHF. The CDR3 nucleotides are TGCGCCAGCAGCTTATCCGGGGATTATAATTCACCCCTCCACTTT. Complete variable domain (other parts from reference TRBV5-1 and TRBJ1-6): KAGVTQTPRYLIKTRGQQVTLSCSPISGHRSVSWYQQTPGQGLQFLFEYFSETQRNKGNFPGRFSGRQFSNSRSEMNVSTLELGDSALYLCASSLSGDYNSPLHFGNGTRLTVT.

The chain employs TRBV9 and TRBJ2-1; D is perhaps TRBD2 (6 bases). The germline V gene has CDR1 SGDLS and CDR2 YYNGEE. Trimming stripped 4 bases from V and 6 bases from J, with 20 bases between. The CDR3 is 16 residues long. The CDR3 loop reads CASSSRRGLPFNEQFF. CDR3 bases: TGTGCCAGCAGCTCCCGTCGCGGACTACCCTTCAATGAGCAGTTCTTC.

The chain links TRBV5-5 to TRBJ1-5; maybe TRBD1 (6 bases). The CDR3 totals 14 residues. Germline CDR1 is SGHKS and CDR2 is YYEKEE (reference sequence). The V and J ends lost 3 bases and 4 bases respectively, with 11 bases between them. In DNA form, the CDR3 reads TGTGCCAGCAGCTCTCAACAGGGAAATCAGCCCCAGCATTTT. As protein: CASSSQQGNQPQHF.

The rearrangement links TRBV7-9 to TRBJ2-1; possibly TRBD1 for D (5 bases). Trimming pared 5 bases from V and 0 bases from J, leaving 14 bases between. The CDR3 runs 16 residues. Germline CDR1 reads SEHNR; CDR2 reads FQNEAQ (reference sequence). CDR3 DNA: TGTGCCAGCAGCCCGAGACAGAGCCTCTCCTACAATGAGCAGTTCTTC. Encoded protein: CASSPRQSLSYNEQFF.

The table lists this clone with a count of one. The chain joins TRBV19 to TRBJ2-1, with D possibly being TRBD1 (6 bases). There are 16 residues in the CDR3. Germline CDR1 and CDR2: LNHDA and SQIVND (reference sequence). The ends were cut back, 4 bases at V and 0 bases at J, with 13 bases in the middle. CDR3 sequence (DNA): TGTGCCAGTAGTACAGGACAGTTGAGCTCCTACAATGAGCAGTTCTTC. It encodes CASSTGQLSSYNEQFF.

The chain employs TRBV27 and TRBJ2-1; perhaps TRBD2 as D (6 bases). In germline, CDR1 is MNHEY, CDR2 SMNVEV (reference sequence). This CDR3 spans 15 amino acids. V dropped 2 bases and J dropped 2 bases, with 10 bases sitting between them. CDR3 in DNA: TGTGCCAGCAGTTTAGGGGACTGGGCCTACAATGAGCAGTTCTTC. As protein: CASSLGDWAYNEQFF.

The CDR3 region is CASSEGLYNSPLHF. CDR3 nucleotides: TGTGCCAGCAGCGAGGGATTATATAATTCACCCCTCCACTTT. V and J are TRBV27 and TRBJ1-6; the D is unclear. The ends were cut back, 6 bases at V and 4 bases at J, with 10 bases in the middle. Germline V gene sequence: CDR1 MNHEY, CDR2 SMNVEV (reference sequence). The CDR3 covers 14 residues.

This chain links TRBV11-1 with TRBJ2-1, with D possibly TRBD1 on 5 matching bases. Trimming cost V 3 bases and J 0 bases, with 12 bases left between them. Germline V gene data show CDR1 as SGHAT and CDR2 as FQDESV (reference sequence). The CDR3 covers 16 residues. The CDR3 bases are TGTGCCAGCAGCTTCTCAACAGGTAGCTCCTACAATGAGCAGTTCTTC. This gives the protein CASSFSTGSSYNEQFF.

The CDR3 loop reads CASRETSGRTEQYF. The CDR3, as DNA: TGTGCCAGTAGGGAGACTAGCGGGAGGACCGAGCAGTACTTC. The chain joins TRBV19 to TRBJ2-7; TRBD2 matches at 13 bases. The germline V gene has CDR1 LNHDA and CDR2 SQIVND (reference sequence). V gave up 6 bases and J gave up 6 bases; unmatched junction bases: 5. This CDR3 has 14 amino acids.

This clone was recorded only once. The chain uses TRBV25-1 and TRBJ2-2; TRBD2 matches at 7 bases. The CDR3 spans 17 residues. Germline CDR1 MGHDK, CDR2 SYGVNS. With 3 bases clipped from V and 0 bases from J, the junction kept 7 bases outside the gene matches. CDR3 coding DNA: TGTGCCAGCAGTGATGCGTTACGGGGGGCGAACACCGGGGAGCTGTTTTTT. Residues: CASSDALRGANTGELFF. The full variable domain, rest sourced from reference TRBV25-1 and TRBJ2-2, is EADIYQTPRYLVIGTGKKITLECSQTMGHDKMYWYQQDPGMELHLIHYSYGVNSTEKGDLSSESTVSRIRTEHFPLTLESARPSHTSQYLCASSDALRGANTGELFFGEGSRLTVL.

The V call is TRBV6-6, the J call TRBJ2-3; perhaps TRBD1 as D (7 bases). The germline V and J ends were trimmed by 8 bases and 5 bases, with 20 bases remaining between them. The CDR3 has 15 amino acids. Per germline, CDR1 MNHNY and CDR2 SVGAGI (reference sequence). CDR3 in amino acids: CASLYLEGAGDTQYF. CDR3 bases: TGTGCCAGCCTCTACTTGGAGGGGGCAGGAGATACGCAGTATTTT.

The chain combines TRBV12-3 or TRBV12-4 with TRBJ1-1; the D gene is possibly TRBD1 (6 bases). The V end lost 1 base, the J end lost 3 bases, and 6 bases lay between the germline ends. The CDR3 extends over 13 amino acids. Written as DNA, the CDR3 is TGTGCCAGCAGTTTAGGGACAGACACTGAAGCTTTCTTT. This translates into CASSLGTDTEAFF.

The genes are TRBV20-1 and TRBJ2-2, with 9 bases fitting TRBD1. The CDR3 extends over 16 amino acids. Germline V lookup: CDR1 DFQATT, CDR2 SNEGSKA (reference sequence). V shed 3 bases, J shed 4 bases, and the junction held 9 bases outside the gene matches. This chain's CDR3 is CSASYRGRRSTGELFF. The DNA of the CDR3 is TGCAGTGCTAGTTACAGGGGGCGCAGGAGCACCGGGGAGCTGTTTTTT.

V is TRBV19 and J is TRBJ1-2; 10 bases are a match to TRBD1. V lost 5 bases, J lost 7 bases, and 10 bases stayed unmatched. Germline V lookup: CDR1 LNHDA, CDR2 SQIVND (reference sequence). The CDR3 totals 15 residues. In DNA form, the CDR3 reads TGTGCCAGTAGTCGACAGGGGGCGAAGGGATCTGGCTACACCTTC. Protein sequence: CASSRQGAKGSGYTF.

The chain has TRBV10-3 and TRBJ2-1; 10 bases are shared with TRBD2. There are 18 residues in the CDR3. After removal of 0 bases from V and 7 bases from J, the junction contained 12 bases not matched to a gene. Germline V lookup: CDR1 ENHRY, CDR2 SYGVKD. The CDR3 reads CAISESTRLAGAGNEQFF. DNA of the CDR3: TGTGCCATCAGTGAGTCGACCCGGCTAGCGGGAGCGGGTAATGAGCAGTTCTTC.

The chain combines TRBV28 with TRBJ1-4; 7 nucleotides agree with TRBD1. Germline CDR1 reads MDHEN; CDR2 reads SYDVKM. The CDR3 has 17 amino acids. With 5 bases clipped from V and 4 bases from J, the junction kept 13 bases outside the gene matches. CDR3 sequence: CASSTQQRGQLNEKLFF. For the CDR3, the DNA is TGTGCCAGCAGTACACAACAACGGGGACAGCTTAATGAAAAACTGTTTTTT. Complete variable domain (other parts from reference TRBV28 and TRBJ1-4): DVKVTQSSRYLVKRTGEKVFLECVQDMDHENMFWYRQDPGLGLRLIYFSYDVKMKEKGDIPEGYSVSREKKERFSLILESASTNQTSMYLCASSTQQRGQLNEKLFFGSGTQLSVL.

This sequence joins TRBV5-6 and TRBJ2-7, with TRBD1 identical over 8 bases. CDR1 is SGHDT and CDR2 is YYEEEE in the germline V gene. This CDR3 spans 16 amino acids. Trimming at V came to 0 bases and at J to 0 bases, leaving 5 bases not matched to a gene. The CDR3 nucleotides are TGTGCCAGCAGCTTGGGGGGCAGGGGGCCCTCCTACGAGCAGTACTTC. This translates into CASSLGGRGPSYEQYF.